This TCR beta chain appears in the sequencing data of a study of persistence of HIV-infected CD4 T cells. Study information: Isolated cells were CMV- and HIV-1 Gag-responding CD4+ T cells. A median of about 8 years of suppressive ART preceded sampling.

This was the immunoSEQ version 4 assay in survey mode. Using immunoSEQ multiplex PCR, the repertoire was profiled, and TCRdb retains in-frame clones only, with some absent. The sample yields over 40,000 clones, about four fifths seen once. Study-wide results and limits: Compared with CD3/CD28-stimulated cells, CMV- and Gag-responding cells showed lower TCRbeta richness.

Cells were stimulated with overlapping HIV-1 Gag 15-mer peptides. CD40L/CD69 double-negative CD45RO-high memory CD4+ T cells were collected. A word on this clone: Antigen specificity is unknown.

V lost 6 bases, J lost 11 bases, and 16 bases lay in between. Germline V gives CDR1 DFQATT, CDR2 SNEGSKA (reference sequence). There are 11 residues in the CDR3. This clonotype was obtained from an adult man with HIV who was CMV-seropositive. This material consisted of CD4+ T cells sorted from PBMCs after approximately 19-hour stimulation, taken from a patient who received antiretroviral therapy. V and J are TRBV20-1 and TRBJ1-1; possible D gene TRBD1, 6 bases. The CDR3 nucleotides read TGCAGTGCCAATGTTCGGGGGCCGGCTTTCTTT. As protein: CSANVRGPAFF.